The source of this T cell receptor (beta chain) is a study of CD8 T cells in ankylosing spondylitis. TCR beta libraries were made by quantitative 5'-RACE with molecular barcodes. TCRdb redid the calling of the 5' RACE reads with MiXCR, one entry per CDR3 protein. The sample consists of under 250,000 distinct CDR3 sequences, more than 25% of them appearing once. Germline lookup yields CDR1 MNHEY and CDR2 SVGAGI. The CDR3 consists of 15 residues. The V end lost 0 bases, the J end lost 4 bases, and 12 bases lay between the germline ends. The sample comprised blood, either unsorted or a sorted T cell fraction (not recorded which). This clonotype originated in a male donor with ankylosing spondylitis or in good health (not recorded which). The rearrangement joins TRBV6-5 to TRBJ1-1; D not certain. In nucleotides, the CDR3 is TGTGCCAGCAGTTACTCAGGCAGGTCGGGCACTGAAGCTTTCTTT. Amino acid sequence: CASSYSGRSGTEAFF.